This T cell receptor (beta chain) was obtained from a study of blood T cell repertoires in COVID-19. Study details: In each case, the material was cDNA or gDNA derived from T cells, B-cell-depleted T cells, or PBMCs.

Germline-derived CDR1 and CDR2 are SGHTA and FQGNSA. The CDR3 length is 14 residues. V trimming: 6 bases; J trimming: 4 bases; junction bases outside the gene matches: 7. Method: immunoSEQ multiplex PCR; TCRdb's copy keeps in-frame clones and lacks some. Here the sample spans 50,000 to 75,000 clones, around 77% being singletons. The V gene is TRBV7-2, the J gene TRBJ1-2; 8 nucleotides line up with TRBD1. This clonotype originated in a man at least 80 years old with active or convalescent COVID-19. Material for sequencing was peripheral blood. DNA for the CDR3: TGTGCCAGCAGTTCACGGACAGGGAGCTATGGCTACACCTTC. This codes for CASSSRTGSYGYTF.